The 4 T cell receptor beta chains below were found in one sample sequenced in a study of T cell responses to AZD1222 COVID-19 vaccine. TCRdb's table, derived via immunoSEQ multiplex PCR, lists solely in-frame clones and lacks some. The table records 90,000 to 110,000 clones, 87% of them present only once. The sample consisted of peripheral blood, taken on day 0 of AZD1222 vaccination. These receptors all come from an adult in good health.

This chain joins TRBV7-2 and TRBJ1-6; 7 nucleotides match TRBD1. CDR1 is SGHTA and CDR2 is FQGNSA in the germline V gene. J lost 14 bases, V lost 1 base, and 5 bases had no gene match. CDR3 size: 13 residues. CDR3 in amino acids: CASSLETGYALHF. Here the CDR3 DNA reads TGTGCCAGCAGCTTAGAGACAGGGTACGCCCTCCACTTT.

The gene calls are TRBV28 and TRBJ1-2, with unresolved D. The CDR3 is 15 residues long. V lost 7 bases and J lost 7, with 22 bases in between. Germline-derived CDR1 and CDR2 are MDHEN and SYDVKM. The CDR3 here is CASTSFSAAGRGYTF. CDR3 nucleotide sequence: TGTGCCAGCACTAGTTTTTCCGCCGCAGGCCGTGGCTACACCTTC.

The chain links TRBV28 to TRBJ1-4; 9 positions agree with TRBD1. The CDR3 is made up of 16 amino acids. J gave up 7 bases and V 6 bases, and 12 bases lay outside the gene matches. From germline, CDR1 is MDHEN and CDR2 SYDVKM. CDR3 sequence: CASRGGLGTGSEKLFF. The CDR3 DNA is TGTGCCAGCAGGGGAGGCTTAGGGACAGGGAGTGAAAAACTGTTTTTT.

The chain recombines TRBV5-1 with TRBJ1-4, with D maybe TRBD1 (6 bases). Germline lookup yields CDR1 SGHRS and CDR2 YFSETQ. V was clipped by 3 bases and J by 7 bases, with 10 bases between them. The CDR3 extends over 13 amino acids. This chain's CDR3 is CASSSHRVEKLFF. For the CDR3, the DNA is TGCGCCAGCAGCTCACACAGGGTTGAAAAACTGTTTTTT.